A selection of T cell receptor beta chains follows, all from one sample in a study of CD8 T cells in ankylosing spondylitis. TCRdb reanalysed the 5' RACE reads using MiXCR and keeps one entry per CDR3 protein. The table lists under 200,000 distinct CDR3 sequences, about 9.9% of them singletons. Sequencing input: blood, either unsorted or a sorted T cell fraction (not recorded which). The receptors shown here come from a male donor with ankylosing spondylitis or in good health (not recorded which). Both conserved end residues are part of each CDR3. The order of the fields is J gene, D gene, clone size, V gene, CDR3 DNA, CDR3 protein. The D gene is left open where the match is weak. For some rows the clone size is stated as once, few or many, or as a class when expanded; others skip it.

TRBJ1-2,TRBD1,many,TRBV29-1,TGCAGCGTAGGGGACAGGGAGTTGGGAGGCTACACCTTC,CSVGDRELGGYTF
TRBJ2-7,.,many,TRBV3-1,TGTGCCAGCAGCCAAGCTGGGTCCTCCTACGAGCAGTACTTC,CASSQAGSSYEQYF
TRBJ1-1,TRBD1,many,TRBV11-2,TGTGCCAGCAGCTTAGGGACAGGGCCTAGAGAAGCTTTCTTT,CASSLGTGPREAFF
TRBJ2-7,.,many,TRBV6-6,TGTGCCAGCAGTACAACGTCCTACGAGCAGTACTTC,CASSTTSYEQYF
TRBJ1-1,.,many,TRBV7-6,TGTGCCAGCAGCTTAAACCCCCGCACCCCCACTATGAACACTGAAGCTTTCTTT,CASSLNPRTPTMNTEAFF
TRBJ2-4,TRBD1,few,TRBV20-1,TGCAGTGCTAGAGATATTAGTCCCCGAGACAGGGATTCCAAAAACATTCAGTACTTC,CSARDISPRDRDSKNIQYF
TRBJ2-2,.,.,TRBV3-1,TGTGCCAGCAGCCAAGCAGGGGGGCCCGGGGAGCTGTTTTTT,CASSQAGGPGELFF
TRBJ2-3,TRBD2,many,TRBV4-1,TGCGCCAGCAGCCAAGATTGGGCGGGAGGCACAGATACGCAGTATTTT,CASSQDWAGGTDTQYF
TRBJ2-1,.,many,TRBV29-1,TGCGGTGGACAAGGCCACCTCAATGAGCAGTTCTTC,CGGQGHLNEQFF
TRBJ2-2,TRBD2,.,TRBV6-5,TGTGCCAGCAGTTACTCGAGCAGCGGGAGGGGGACCGGGGAGCTGTTTTTT,CASSYSSSGRGTGELFF
TRBJ2-3,TRBD1,few,TRBV29-1,TGCAGCGTTGGACGGGACAGTACGAATACGCAGTATTTT,CSVGRDSTNTQYF
TRBJ2-7,.,few,TRBV11-2,TGTGCCAGCAGCTTGACGGACGTTCTCCAGTACTTC,CASSLTDVLQYF
TRBJ2-7,.,.,TRBV10-3,TGTGCCATCAGTGCGAGCGGTGACGCGTCCTACGAGCAGTACTTC,CAISASGDASYEQYF
TRBJ2-1,TRBD2,.,TRBV2,TGTGCCAGCAGTGAGGGAGCGGGGGACCCCTCCTACAATGAGCAGTTCTTC,CASSEGAGDPSYNEQFF
TRBJ2-1,.,many,TRBV5-1,TGCGCCAGCAGCTTGGGCGGGGTACATGAGCAGTTCTTC,CASSLGGVHEQFF
TRBJ2-6,TRBD1,.,TRBV7-2,TGTGCCAGCACCCCGGACAGGGGGAGTCCTGGGGCCAACGTCCTGACTTTC,CASTPDRGSPGANVLTF
TRBJ2-5,TRBD1,few,TRBV19,TGTGCCAGTAGCCTACTTCCGGGACAGCAAGAGACCCAGTACTTC,CASSLLPGQQETQYF
TRBJ2-1,.,many,TRBV9,TGTGCCAGCAGCACAGGGACTCAGGAGCAGTTCTTC,CASSTGTQEQFF
TRBJ1-2,.,.,TRBV6-1,TGTGCCAGCAGAGGGACCGACGGAGCTAACTATGGCTACACCTTC,CASRGTDGANYGYTF
TRBJ2-5,.,.,TRBV5-1,TGCGCCAGCAGCTTGCGCCGGGACCTGATAAGGGTAGAGACCCAGTACTTC,CASSLRRDLIRVETQYF
TRBJ1-2,TRBD1,many,TRBV20-1,TGCAGTGCCGGCCAGGGGGCAGGTGGCTACACCTTC,CSAGQGAGGYTF
TRBJ1-5,.,many,TRBV20-1,TGCAGTGCTAGAGATAAACTCCAAAGAACAGGGTCCAATCAGCCCCAGCATTTT,CSARDKLQRTGSNQPQHF
TRBJ1-4,TRBD1,.,TRBV5-1,TGCGCCAGCGGCCGGACAGGGAACAATGAAAAACTGTTTTTT,CASGRTGNNEKLFF
TRBJ1-1,.,.,TRBV7-2,TGTGCCAGCAGCCTTACTTTGGGGGGCATGAACACTGAAGCTTTCTTT,CASSLTLGGMNTEAFF
TRBJ2-3,.,many,TRBV4-2,TGTGCCAGCAGCCAAGATGACGGCAGGGTTAGCACAGATACGCAGTATTTT,CASSQDDGRVSTDTQYF
TRBJ2-3,.,many,TRBV5-6,TGTGCCAGCAGCTTGGAAATAGGGAAGGCAGATACGCAGTATTTT,CASSLEIGKADTQYF
TRBJ1-1,.,.,TRBV10-3,TGTGCCATCAGCATGGGACTGCCGATGAACACTGAAGCTTTCTTT,CAISMGLPMNTEAFF
TRBJ2-7,TRBD2,many,TRBV7-7,TGTGCCAGCAGCCCCTCGAGCGGGGGGGGATACGAGCAGTACTTC,CASSPSSGGGYEQYF
TRBJ2-3,.,many,TRBV2,TGTGCCAGCAGCTTGCCTTGGACAGATACGCAGTATTTT,CASSLPWTDTQYF
TRBJ1-4,.,many,TRBV3-1,TGTGCCAGCAACCACCGTGGCCTTAATGAAAAACTGTTTTTT,CASNHRGLNEKLFF
TRBJ1-6,.,.,TRBV7-2,TGTGCCAGCAGCTTAGGGGGGTCCGGGGATTCACCCCTCCACTTT,CASSLGGSGDSPLHF
TRBJ1-2,.,.,TRBV19,TGTGCCAGTAGTATACCCACAGATAACTATGGAAGTAGTGGCTACACCTTC,CASSIPTDNYGSSGYTF
TRBJ2-3,TRBD2,many,TRBV5-1,TGCGCCAGCAGCGTTACTAGCGGGATGAGCACAGATACGCAGTATTTT,CASSVTSGMSTDTQYF
TRBJ2-2,TRBD2,few,TRBV6-1,TGTGCCAGCAGTCCCTCCTGGCTAGCGGGAGACACCGGGGAGCTGTTTTTT,CASSPSWLAGDTGELFF
TRBJ2-2,TRBD2,.,TRBV7-2,TGTGCCAGCAGCATCTCGGGGGGGGACACCGGGGAGCTGTTTTTT,CASSISGGDTGELFF
TRBJ2-1,TRBD2,many,TRBV7-6,TGTGCCAGCAGCTTAGTGTCGGGAGGGAACGGTGAGCAGTTCTTC,CASSLVSGGNGEQFF
TRBJ1-1,.,once,TRBV10-2,TGCGCCAGCAGAGCAAGCGCTGAAGCTTTCTTT,CASRASAEAFF
TRBJ2-1,.,many,TRBV11-2,TGTGCCAGCAGCTTAGATTACGGGAGCTCCTACAATGAGCAGTTCTTC,CASSLDYGSSYNEQFF
TRBJ2-5,.,.,TRBV5-1,TGCGCCAGCAGCTCGGGATTTGAAGAGACCCAGTACTTC,CASSSGFEETQYF
TRBJ2-1,TRBD2,many,TRBV6-1,TGTGCCAGCAGTATAGCGGGGGGGTACAATGAGCAGTTCTTC,CASSIAGGYNEQFF
TRBJ2-2,TRBD2,.,TRBV9,TGTGCCAGCAGCGTAGGTGGACTAGCGAACCCCGGGGAGCTGTTTTTT,CASSVGGLANPGELFF
TRBJ2-1,TRBD1,.,TRBV20-1,TGCAGTGCCCAGGACAGGGGGAATGAGCAGTTCTTC,CSAQDRGNEQFF
TRBJ2-7,.,many,TRBV20-1,TGCAGTGCTAGGGGGGATGGAGAGCAGTACTTC,CSARGDGEQYF
TRBJ2-1,TRBD2,many,TRBV2,TGTGCCAGCCTCCCTAGCGGGAGTAACCCTGAGCAGTTCTTC,CASLPSGSNPEQFF
TRBJ1-2,.,many,TRBV6-1,TGTGCCACTCGGACCCCCCAGGGTGAAAACTATGGCTACACCTTC,CATRTPQGENYGYTF
TRBJ2-3,TRBD2,many,TRBV12-3/TRBV12-4,TGTGCCAGCAGTTTACTGTCTAGCGGGATACCCAGCACAGATACGCAGTATTTT,CASSLLSSGIPSTDTQYF
TRBJ2-3,TRBD1,.,TRBV30,TGTGCCTGGAGAGTTGGAAAAGGACAGGGGGCGCCGGGTACGCAGTATTTT,CAWRVGKGQGAPGTQYF
TRBJ2-7,.,many,TRBV15,TGTGCCACCAGCAGAGATGGGGGGCGCGTCTACGAGCAGTACTTC,CATSRDGGRVYEQYF
TRBJ1-5,.,.,TRBV6-1,TGTGCCAGCAGTTTCGAGGGGGAGTATAGCAATCAGCCCCAGCATTTT,CASSFEGEYSNQPQHF
TRBJ2-2,.,many,TRBV4-2,TGTGCCAGCAGCCAAGGAACAAAGAGCCTTCAGGCCGGGGAGCTGTTTTTT,CASSQGTKSLQAGELFF
TRBJ2-5,.,many,TRBV24-1,TGTGCCACCAGTGGCTTCGCGGAGGGACCATGGGGAGAGACCCAGTACTTC,CATSGFAEGPWGETQYF
TRBJ2-7,TRBD1,many,TRBV4-2,TGTGCCAGCAGCCAGGTAACAGGGGCCGAGCAGTACTTC,CASSQVTGAEQYF
TRBJ1-1,TRBD1,many,TRBV6-5,TGTGCCAGCAGTTACTCGGGCAGGGGGCGTTTAGGGGCTGAAGCTTTCTTT,CASSYSGRGRLGAEAFF